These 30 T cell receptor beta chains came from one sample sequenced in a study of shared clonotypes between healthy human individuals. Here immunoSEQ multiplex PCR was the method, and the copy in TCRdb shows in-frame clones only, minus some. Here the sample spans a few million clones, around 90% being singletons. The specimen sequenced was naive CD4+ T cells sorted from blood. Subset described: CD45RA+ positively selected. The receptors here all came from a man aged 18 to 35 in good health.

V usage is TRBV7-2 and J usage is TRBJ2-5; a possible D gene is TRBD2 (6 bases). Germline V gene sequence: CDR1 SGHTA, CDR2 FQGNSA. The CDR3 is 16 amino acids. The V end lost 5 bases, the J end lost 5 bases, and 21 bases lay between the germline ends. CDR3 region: CASSPTLGLPQETQYF. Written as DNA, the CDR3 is TGTGCCAGCAGCCCGACGTTGGGACTGCCCCAGGAGACCCAGTACTTC.

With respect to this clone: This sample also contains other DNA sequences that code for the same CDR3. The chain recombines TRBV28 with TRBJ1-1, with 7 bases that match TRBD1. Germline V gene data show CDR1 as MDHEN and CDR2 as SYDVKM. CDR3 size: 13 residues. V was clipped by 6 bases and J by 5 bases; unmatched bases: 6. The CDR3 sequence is CASSPGGRTEAFF. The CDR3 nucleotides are TGTGCCAGCAGCCCAGGGGGACGGACTGAAGCTTTCTTT.

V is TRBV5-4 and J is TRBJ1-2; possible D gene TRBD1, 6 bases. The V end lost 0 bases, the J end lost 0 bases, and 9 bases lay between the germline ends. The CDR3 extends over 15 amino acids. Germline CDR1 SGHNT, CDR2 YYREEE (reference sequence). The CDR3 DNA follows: TGTGCCAGCAGCTTGGAAGGACAGACTAACTATGGCTACACCTTC. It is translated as CASSLEGQTNYGYTF.

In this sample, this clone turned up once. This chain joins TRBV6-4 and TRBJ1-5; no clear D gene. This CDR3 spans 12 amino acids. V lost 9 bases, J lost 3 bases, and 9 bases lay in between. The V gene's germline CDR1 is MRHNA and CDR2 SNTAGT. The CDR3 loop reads CARARANQPQHF. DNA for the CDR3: TGTGCCAGAGCAAGGGCCAATCAGCCCCAGCATTTT.

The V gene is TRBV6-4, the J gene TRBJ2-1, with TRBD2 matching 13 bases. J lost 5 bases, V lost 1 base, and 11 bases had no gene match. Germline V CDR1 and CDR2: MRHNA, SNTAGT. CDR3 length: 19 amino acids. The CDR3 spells CASSDLPSGTSGINNEQFF. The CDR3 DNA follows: TGTGCCAGCAGTGACTTACCTTCCGGGACTAGCGGGATTAACAATGAGCAGTTCTTC.

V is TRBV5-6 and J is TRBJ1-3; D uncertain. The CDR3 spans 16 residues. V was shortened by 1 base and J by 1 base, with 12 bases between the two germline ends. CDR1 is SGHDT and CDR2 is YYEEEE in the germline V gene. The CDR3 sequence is CASSLPGRYSGNTIYF. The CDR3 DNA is TGTGCCAGCAGCTTGCCCGGGAGGTATTCTGGAAACACCATATATTTT.

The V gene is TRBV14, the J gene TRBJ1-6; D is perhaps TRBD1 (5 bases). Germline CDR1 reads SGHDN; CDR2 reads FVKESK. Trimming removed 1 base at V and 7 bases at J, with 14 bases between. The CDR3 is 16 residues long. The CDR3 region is CASSQAWQGRNSPLHF. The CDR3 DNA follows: TGTGCCAGCAGCCAAGCCTGGCAGGGCCGGAATTCACCCCTCCACTTT.

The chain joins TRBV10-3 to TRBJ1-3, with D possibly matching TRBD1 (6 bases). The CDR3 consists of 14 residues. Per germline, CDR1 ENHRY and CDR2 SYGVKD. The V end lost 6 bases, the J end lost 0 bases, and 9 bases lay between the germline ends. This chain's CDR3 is CAISDRSSGNTIYF. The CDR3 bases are TGTGCCATCAGCGACAGGAGCTCTGGAAACACCATATATTTT.

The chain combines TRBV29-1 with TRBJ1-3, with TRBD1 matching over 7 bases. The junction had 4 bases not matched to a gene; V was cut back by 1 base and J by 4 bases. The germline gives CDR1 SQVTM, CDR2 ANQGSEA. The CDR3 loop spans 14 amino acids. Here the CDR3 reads CSVEGGGQGNTIYF. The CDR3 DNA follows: TGCAGCGTTGAAGGTGGGGGACAGGGAAACACCATATATTTT. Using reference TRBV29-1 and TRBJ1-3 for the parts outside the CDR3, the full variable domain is SAVISQKPSRDICQRGTSLTIQCQVDSQVTMMFWYRQQPGQSLTLIATANQGSEATYESGFVIDKFPISRPNLTFSTLTVSNMSPEDSSIYLCSVEGGGQGNTIYFGEGSWLTVV.

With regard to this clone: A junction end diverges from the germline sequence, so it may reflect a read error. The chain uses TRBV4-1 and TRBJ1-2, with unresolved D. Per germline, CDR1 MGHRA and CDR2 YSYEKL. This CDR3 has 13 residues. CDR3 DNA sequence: TGCGCCGGCAGCCAAGATCGTGACGGAAATTACACCTTC. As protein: CAGSQDRDGNYTF.

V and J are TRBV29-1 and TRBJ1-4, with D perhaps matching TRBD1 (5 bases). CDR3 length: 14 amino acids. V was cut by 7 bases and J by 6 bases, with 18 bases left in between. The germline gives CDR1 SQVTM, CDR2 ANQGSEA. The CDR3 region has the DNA TGCAGCGGCTCCCGGGGGTCGGGGGATGAAAAACTGTTTTTT. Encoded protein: CSGSRGSGDEKLFF.

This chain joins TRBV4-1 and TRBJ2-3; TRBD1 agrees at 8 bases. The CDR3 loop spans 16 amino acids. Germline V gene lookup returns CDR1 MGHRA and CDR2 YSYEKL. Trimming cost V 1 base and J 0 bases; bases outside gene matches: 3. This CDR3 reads CASSQGGQGSTDTQYF. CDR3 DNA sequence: TGCGCCAGCAGCCAAGGAGGACAGGGTAGCACAGATACGCAGTATTTT.

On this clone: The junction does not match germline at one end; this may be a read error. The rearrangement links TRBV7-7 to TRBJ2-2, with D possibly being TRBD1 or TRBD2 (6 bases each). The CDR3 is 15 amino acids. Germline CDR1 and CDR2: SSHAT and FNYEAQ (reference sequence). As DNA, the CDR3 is TGTGCTAGCAGCTCGGGGGCTCTAGGTACCGGGGAGCTGTTTTTT. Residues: CASSSGALGTGELFF. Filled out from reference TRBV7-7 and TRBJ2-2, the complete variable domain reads GAGVSQSPRYKVTKRGQDVTLRCDPISSHATLYWYQQALGQGPEFLTYFNYEAQPDKSGLPSDRFSAERPEGSISTLTIQRTEQRDSAMYRCASSSGALGTGELFFGEGSRLTVL.

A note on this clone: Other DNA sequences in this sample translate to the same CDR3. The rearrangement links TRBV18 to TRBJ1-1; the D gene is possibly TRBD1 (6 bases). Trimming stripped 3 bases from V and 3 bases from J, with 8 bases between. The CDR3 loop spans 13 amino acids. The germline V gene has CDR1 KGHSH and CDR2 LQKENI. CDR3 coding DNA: TGTGCCAGCTCACCGAAGGGGGACACTGAAGCTTTCTTT. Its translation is CASSPKGDTEAFF.

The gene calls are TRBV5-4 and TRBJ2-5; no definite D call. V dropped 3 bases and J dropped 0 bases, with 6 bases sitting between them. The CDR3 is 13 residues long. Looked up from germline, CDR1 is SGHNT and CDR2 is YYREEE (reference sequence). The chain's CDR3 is CASSSWYQETQYF. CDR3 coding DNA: TGTGCCAGCAGCTCTTGGTACCAAGAGACCCAGTACTTC. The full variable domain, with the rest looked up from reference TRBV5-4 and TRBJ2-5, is ETGVTQSPTHLIKTRGQQVTLRCSSQSGHNTVSWYQQALGQGPQFIFQYYREEENGRGNFPPRFSGLQFPNYSSELNVNALELDDSALYLCASSSWYQETQYFGPGTRLLVL.

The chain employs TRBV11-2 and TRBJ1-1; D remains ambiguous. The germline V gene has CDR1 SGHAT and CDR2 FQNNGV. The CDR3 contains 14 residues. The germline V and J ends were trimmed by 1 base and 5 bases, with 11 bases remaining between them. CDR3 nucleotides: TGTGCCAGCAGCTTAGCCCGGGGAGGGACTGAAGCTTTCTTT. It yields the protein CASSLARGGTEAFF.

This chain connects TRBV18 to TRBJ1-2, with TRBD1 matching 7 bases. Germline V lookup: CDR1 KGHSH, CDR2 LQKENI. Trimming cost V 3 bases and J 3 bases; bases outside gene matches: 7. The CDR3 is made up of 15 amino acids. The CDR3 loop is CASSPDRAMYYGYTF. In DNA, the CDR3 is TGTGCCAGCTCACCCGACAGGGCTATGTACTATGGCTACACCTTC.

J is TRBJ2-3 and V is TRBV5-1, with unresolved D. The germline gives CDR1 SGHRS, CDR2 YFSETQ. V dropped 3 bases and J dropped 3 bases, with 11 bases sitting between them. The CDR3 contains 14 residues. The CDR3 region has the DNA TGCGCCAGCAGCTCCGACTTCGCAACAGATACGCAGTATTTT. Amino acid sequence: CASSSDFATDTQYF.

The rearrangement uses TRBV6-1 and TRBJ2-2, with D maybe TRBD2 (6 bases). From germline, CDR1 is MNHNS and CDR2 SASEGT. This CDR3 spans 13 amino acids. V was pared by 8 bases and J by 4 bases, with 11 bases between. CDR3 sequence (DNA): TGTGCCAGCTGCGGGGCTGGCACCGGGGAGCTGTTTTTT. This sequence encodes CASCGAGTGELFF.

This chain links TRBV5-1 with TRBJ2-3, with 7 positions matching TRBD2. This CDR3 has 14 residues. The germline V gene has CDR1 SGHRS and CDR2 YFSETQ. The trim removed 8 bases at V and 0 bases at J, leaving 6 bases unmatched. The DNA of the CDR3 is TGCGCCAGTAAACTAGCGTTTAGCACAGATACGCAGTATTTT. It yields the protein CASKLAFSTDTQYF. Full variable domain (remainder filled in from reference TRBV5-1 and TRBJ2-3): KAGVTQTPRYLIKTRGQQVTLSCSPISGHRSVSWYQQTPGQGLQFLFEYFSETQRNKGNFPGRFSGRQFSNSRSEMNVSTLELGDSALYLCASKLAFSTDTQYFGPGTRLTVL.

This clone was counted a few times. The CDR3 DNA reads as TGTGCCTGGAGTACAGGGACGGATCAGCCCCAGCATTTT. This translates into CAWSTGTDQPQHF. This chain joins TRBV30 and TRBJ1-5; tentatively, D is TRBD1 (6 bases). CDR1 and CDR2 from the germline V gene are GTSNPN and SVGIG (reference sequence). The ends were cut back, 2 bases at V and 5 bases at J, with 10 bases in the middle. The CDR3 loop spans 13 amino acids.

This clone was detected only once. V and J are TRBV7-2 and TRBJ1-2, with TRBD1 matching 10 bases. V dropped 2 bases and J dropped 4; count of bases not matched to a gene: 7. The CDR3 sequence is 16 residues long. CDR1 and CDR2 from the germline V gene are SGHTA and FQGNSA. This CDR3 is CASSLTWDRGSYGYTF. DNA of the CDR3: TGTGCCAGCAGCTTAACCTGGGACAGGGGTAGCTATGGCTACACCTTC.

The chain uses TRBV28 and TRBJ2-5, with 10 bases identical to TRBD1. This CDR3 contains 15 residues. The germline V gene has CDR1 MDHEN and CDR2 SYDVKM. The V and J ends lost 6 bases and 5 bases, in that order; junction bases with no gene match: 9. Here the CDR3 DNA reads TGTGCCAGCAGCCAAGTGACAGGGGGCACGGAGACCCAGTACTTC. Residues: CASSQVTGGTETQYF.

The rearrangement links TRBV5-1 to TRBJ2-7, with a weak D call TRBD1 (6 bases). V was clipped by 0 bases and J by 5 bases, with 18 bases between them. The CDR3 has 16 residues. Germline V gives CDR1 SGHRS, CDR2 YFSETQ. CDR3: CASSLGSINRAHEQYF. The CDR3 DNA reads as TGCGCCAGCAGCTTGGGTTCAATTAACAGGGCCCACGAGCAGTACTTC. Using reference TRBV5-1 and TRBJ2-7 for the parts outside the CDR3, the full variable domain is KAGVTQTPRYLIKTRGQQVTLSCSPISGHRSVSWYQQTPGQGLQFLFEYFSETQRNKGNFPGRFSGRQFSNSRSEMNVSTLELGDSALYLCASSLGSINRAHEQYFGPGTRLTVT.

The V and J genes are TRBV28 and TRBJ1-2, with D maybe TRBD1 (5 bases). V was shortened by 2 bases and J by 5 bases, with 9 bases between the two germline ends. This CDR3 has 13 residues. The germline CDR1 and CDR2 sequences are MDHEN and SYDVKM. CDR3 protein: CASSLGRVYGYTF. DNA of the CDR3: TGTGCCAGCAGTTTAGGCAGGGTATATGGCTACACCTTC.

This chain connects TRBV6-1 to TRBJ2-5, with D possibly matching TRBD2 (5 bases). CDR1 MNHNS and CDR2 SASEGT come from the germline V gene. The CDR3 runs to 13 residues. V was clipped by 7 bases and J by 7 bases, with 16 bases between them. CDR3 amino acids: CASIRGMPWTQYF. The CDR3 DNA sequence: TGTGCCAGCATCAGAGGGATGCCTTGGACCCAGTACTTC.

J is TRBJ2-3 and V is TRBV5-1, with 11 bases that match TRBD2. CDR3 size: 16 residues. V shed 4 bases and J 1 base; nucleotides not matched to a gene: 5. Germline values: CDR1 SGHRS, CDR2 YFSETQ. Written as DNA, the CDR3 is TGCGCCAGCAGCGCCGTTAGCGGGAGGGGCACAGATACGCAGTATTTT. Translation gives CASSAVSGRGTDTQYF.

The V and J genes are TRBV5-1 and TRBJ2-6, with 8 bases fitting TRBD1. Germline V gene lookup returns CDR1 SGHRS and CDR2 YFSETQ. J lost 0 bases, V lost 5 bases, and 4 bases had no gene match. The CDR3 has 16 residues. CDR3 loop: CASRDRGPSGANVLTF. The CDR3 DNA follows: TGCGCCAGCAGAGACAGGGGTCCCTCTGGGGCCAACGTCCTGACTTTC.

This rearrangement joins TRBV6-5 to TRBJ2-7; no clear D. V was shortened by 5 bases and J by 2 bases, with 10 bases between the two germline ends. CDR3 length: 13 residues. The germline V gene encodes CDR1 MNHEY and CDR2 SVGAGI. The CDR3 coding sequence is TGTGCCAGCAGTCGACCGTCCACCTACGAGCAGTACTTC. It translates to CASSRPSTYEQYF.

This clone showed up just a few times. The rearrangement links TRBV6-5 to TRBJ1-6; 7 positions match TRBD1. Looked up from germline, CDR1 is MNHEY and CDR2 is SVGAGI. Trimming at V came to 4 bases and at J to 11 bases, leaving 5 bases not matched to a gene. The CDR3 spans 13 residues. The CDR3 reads CASSSRGLAPLHF. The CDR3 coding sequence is TGTGCCAGCAGTTCCAGGGGGTTGGCACCCCTCCACTTT.